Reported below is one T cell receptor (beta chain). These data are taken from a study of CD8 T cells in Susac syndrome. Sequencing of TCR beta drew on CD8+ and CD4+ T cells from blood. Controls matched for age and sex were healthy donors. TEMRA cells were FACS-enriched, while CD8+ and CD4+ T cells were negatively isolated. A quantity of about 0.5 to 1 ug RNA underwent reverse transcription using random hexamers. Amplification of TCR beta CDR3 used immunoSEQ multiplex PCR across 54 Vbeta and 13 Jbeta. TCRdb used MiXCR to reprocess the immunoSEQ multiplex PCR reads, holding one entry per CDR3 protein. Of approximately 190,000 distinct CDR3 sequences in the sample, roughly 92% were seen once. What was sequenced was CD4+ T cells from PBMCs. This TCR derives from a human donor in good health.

The CDR3 loop is CASSLKGASTQYF. In DNA, the CDR3 is TGTGCCAGCAGCTTAAAAGGGGCCTCGACCCAGTACTTC. This chain joins TRBV7-3 and TRBJ2-5, with a weak D call TRBD1 (5 bases). Germline assignment: CDR1 SGHTA and CDR2 FQGTGA. Deletions cut 1 base from V and 7 bases from J, with 10 bases between. This CDR3 has 13 residues. Using reference TRBV7-3 and TRBJ2-5 for the parts outside the CDR3, the full variable domain is GAGVSQTPSNKVTEKGKYVELRCDPISGHTALYWYRQSLGQGPEFLIYFQGTGAADDSGLPNDRFFAVRPEGSVSTLKIQRTERGDSAVYLCASSLKGASTQYFGPGTRLLVL.